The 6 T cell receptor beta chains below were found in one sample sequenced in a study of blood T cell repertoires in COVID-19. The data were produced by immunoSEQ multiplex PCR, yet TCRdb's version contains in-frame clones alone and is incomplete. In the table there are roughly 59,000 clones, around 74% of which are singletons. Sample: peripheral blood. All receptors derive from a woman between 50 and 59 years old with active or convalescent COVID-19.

The CDR3 nucleotides read TGTGCCAGCAGCGTAATAGCGGGAGGCTCCTACGAGCAGTACTTC. Its translation is CASSVIAGGSYEQYF. The rearrangement links TRBV14 to TRBJ2-7, with 10 bases that match TRBD2. With 5 bases clipped from V and 0 bases from J, the junction kept 4 bases outside the gene matches. Germline V gene sequence: CDR1 SGHDN, CDR2 FVKESK. The CDR3 runs to 15 residues.

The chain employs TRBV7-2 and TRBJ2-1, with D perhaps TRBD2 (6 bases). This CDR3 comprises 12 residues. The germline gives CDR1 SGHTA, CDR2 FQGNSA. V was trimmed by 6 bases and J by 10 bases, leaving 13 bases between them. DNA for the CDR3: TGTGCCAGCAGGTCCGGACTAACCGAGCAGTTCTTC. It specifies CASRSGLTEQFF.

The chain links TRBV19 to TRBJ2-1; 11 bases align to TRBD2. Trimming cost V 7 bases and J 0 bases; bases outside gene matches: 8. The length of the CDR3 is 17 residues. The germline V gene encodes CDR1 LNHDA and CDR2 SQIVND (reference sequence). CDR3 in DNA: TGTGCCAGTACTAAAGGCGGGACTAGCGGCTCCTACAATGAGCAGTTCTTC. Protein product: CASTKGGTSGSYNEQFF.

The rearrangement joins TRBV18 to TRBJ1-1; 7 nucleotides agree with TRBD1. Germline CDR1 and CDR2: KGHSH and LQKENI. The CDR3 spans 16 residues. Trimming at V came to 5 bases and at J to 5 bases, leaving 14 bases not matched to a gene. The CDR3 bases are TGTGCCAGCTCAGAGACACAGGGGACCATAAGAACTGAAGCTTTCTTT. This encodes CASSETQGTIRTEAFF.

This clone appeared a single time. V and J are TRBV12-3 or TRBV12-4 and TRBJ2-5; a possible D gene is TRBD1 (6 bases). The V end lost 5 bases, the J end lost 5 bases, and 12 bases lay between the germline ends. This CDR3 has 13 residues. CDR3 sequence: CASSASTGETQYF. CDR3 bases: TGTGCCAGCAGTGCCTCTACAGGGGAGACCCAGTACTTC.

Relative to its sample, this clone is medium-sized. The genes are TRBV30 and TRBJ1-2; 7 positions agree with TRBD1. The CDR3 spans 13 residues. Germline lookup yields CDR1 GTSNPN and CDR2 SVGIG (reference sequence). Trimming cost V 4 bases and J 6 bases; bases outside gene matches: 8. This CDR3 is CAWTPRRGHGYTF. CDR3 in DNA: TGTGCCTGGACCCCTCGGAGGGGGCATGGCTACACCTTC.